This T cell receptor (beta chain) was obtained from a study of PD-L1 blockade in urothelial cancer. Documented time point: peripheral blood 6 weeks after treatment start. A note on this clone: Germline is not matched at one junction end, which may reflect a read error.

The assay was immunoSEQ multiplex PCR, and TCRdb's table has in-frame clones only and misses some. The sample records 95,000 to 150,000 clones, around 88% being singletons. Looked up from germline, CDR1 is SEHNR and CDR2 is FQNEAQ (reference sequence). This CDR3 is 8 amino acids long. This chain uses TRBV7-9 with TRBJ2-2; no clear D. This receptor was identified in a man aged 50 or older with urothelial cancer. The sequenced sample was PBMCs, obtained around atezolizumab (anti-PD-L1) treatment. The CDR3 DNA sequence: TGCGCCGTCCCGAGGCTGTTTTTT. Its protein product is CAVPRLFF.